The following is a T cell receptor (beta chain) sequence with its context. What it binds is unknown. V gave up 0 bases and J gave up 11 bases; unmatched junction bases: 8. The germline V gene encodes CDR1 MGHRA and CDR2 YSYEKL. CDR3 size: 15 residues. Produced via immunoSEQ multiplex PCR; TCRdb's table is partial and in-frame only. Counted here are about 180,000 clones, roughly 91% occurring once; the ten biggest clones make up approximately 1.8%. The sample belongs to a study of T cell responses to AZD1222 COVID-19 vaccine. Study-wide points: Two AZD1222 administrations were followed by greater Spike-specific TCR breadth and depth.

The origin of this receptor is an adult in good health. This chain links TRBV4-1 with TRBJ1-1; 11 bases fit TRBD1. The sample consisted of peripheral blood, taken on day 0 of AZD1222 vaccination. Here the CDR3 reads CASSQDRGGQGEAFF. Here the CDR3 DNA reads TGCGCCAGCAGCCAAGATCGCGGGGGACAGGGGGAGGCTTTCTTT.